The rows below give T cell receptor beta chains drawn from one sample of a study of cytomegalovirus exposure and HLA in healthy donors. The table came from immunoSEQ multiplex PCR; TCRdb's copy has only in-frame clones and leaves some out. The data contain some 150,000 clones, 85% to 90% of them singletons. The sequenced material came from PBMCs. The receptor set was obtained from a man between 18 and 29 years old in good health and CMV-seronegative. Each CDR3 is given with its conserved first and last residue. The order of the fields is J gene, D gene, clone size, V gene, CDR3 DNA, CDR3 protein. D genes are given only for firm matches. Part of the rows lack a size; the others show once, few, many or a class for expanded clones.

j_gene: TRBJ2-7
d_gene: TRBD2
abundance: -
v_gene: TRBV7-2
CDR3nt: TGTGCCAGCAGCTTAGCGGGACTAGCGGGTAGCTCGGGCGAGCAGTACTTC
CDR3aa: CASSLAGLAGSSGEQYF

j_gene: TRBJ2-1
d_gene: -
abundance: -
v_gene: TRBV30
CDR3nt: TGTGCCTTGACAAAAACCGGACTGGGGTACAATGAGCAGTTCTTC
CDR3aa: CALTKTGLGYNEQFF

j_gene: TRBJ2-7
d_gene: TRBD1
abundance: few
v_gene: TRBV19
CDR3nt: TGTGCCAGTACCTCGCGGGACAGGGCATACGAGCAGTACTTC
CDR3aa: CASTSRDRAYEQYF

j_gene: TRBJ2-7
d_gene: -
abundance: -
v_gene: TRBV6-1
CDR3nt: TGTGCCAGCAGTGAAATACCAGATCGGCAGTACTTC
CDR3aa: CASSEIPDRQYF

j_gene: TRBJ2-3
d_gene: -
abundance: few
v_gene: TRBV7-2
CDR3nt: TGTGCCAGCAGCCCGGGACTCCACACAGATACGCAGTATTTT
CDR3aa: CASSPGLHTDTQYF

j_gene: TRBJ2-1
d_gene: TRBD1
abundance: -
v_gene: TRBV27
CDR3nt: TGTGCCAGTCGCCAATCTGAGGCAGGGGGCGAGTTCTTC
CDR3aa: CASRQSEAGGEFF

j_gene: TRBJ2-3
d_gene: TRBD1
abundance: -
v_gene: TRBV5-6
CDR3nt: TGTGCCAGCAGCAAAACGTTACAGGGGGATGCAGATACGCAGTATTTT
CDR3aa: CASSKTLQGDADTQYF

j_gene: TRBJ2-7
d_gene: -
abundance: -
v_gene: TRBV5-4
CDR3nt: TGTGCCAGCAGCTTGGCCGGCAGGGGCGAATACGAGCAGTACTTC
CDR3aa: CASSLAGRGEYEQYF

j_gene: TRBJ1-5
d_gene: TRBD1
abundance: -
v_gene: TRBV7-9
CDR3nt: TGTGCCAGCAGCCTCGGACAGGATCAGCCCCAGCATTTT
CDR3aa: CASSLGQDQPQHF

j_gene: TRBJ2-1
d_gene: TRBD2
abundance: -
v_gene: TRBV29-1
CDR3nt: TGCAGCGTTGGGACTAGCGGGGGCCTTGCCTACAATGAGCAGTTCTTC
CDR3aa: CSVGTSGGLAYNEQFF

j_gene: TRBJ1-2
d_gene: TRBD1
abundance: -
v_gene: TRBV27
CDR3nt: TGTGCCAGCAGTCCCCGGACAGGGGGTGATGGCTACACCTTC
CDR3aa: CASSPRTGGDGYTF

j_gene: TRBJ1-4
d_gene: TRBD1
abundance: -
v_gene: TRBV4-3
CDR3nt: TGCGCCAGCAGCCAAGACACAGGGGTGCAAAAACTGTTTTTT
CDR3aa: CASSQDTGVQKLFF

j_gene: TRBJ2-1
d_gene: -
abundance: -
v_gene: TRBV7-2
CDR3nt: TGTGCCAGCAGCCCGGATGGGGGGTACAATGAGCAGTTCTTC
CDR3aa: CASSPDGGYNEQFF

j_gene: TRBJ1-2
d_gene: -
abundance: -
v_gene: TRBV2
CDR3nt: TGTGCCAGCAGTCGGGACACGGTGTATGGCTACACCTTC
CDR3aa: CASSRDTVYGYTF

j_gene: TRBJ2-3
d_gene: TRBD2
abundance: -
v_gene: TRBV18
CDR3nt: TGTGCCAGCTCACCCAGAGGACTAGCGGGATCAGATACGCAGTATTTT
CDR3aa: CASSPRGLAGSDTQYF

j_gene: TRBJ2-1
d_gene: -
abundance: -
v_gene: TRBV6-5
CDR3nt: TGTGCCAGCAGAAAGGAGGGGCTAGATCGAAGTGAGCAGTTCTTC
CDR3aa: CASRKEGLDRSEQFF

j_gene: TRBJ2-7
d_gene: TRBD1
abundance: -
v_gene: TRBV28
CDR3nt: TGTGCCAGCAGTTCCTCCATGGACAGGGTAGGCGACGAGCAGTACTTC
CDR3aa: CASSSSMDRVGDEQYF

j_gene: TRBJ1-1
d_gene: TRBD1
abundance: once
v_gene: TRBV30
CDR3nt: TGTGCCTGGAGACGACGGAACAGGGGGTTTTCTGAAGCTTTCTTT
CDR3aa: CAWRRRNRGFSEAFF

j_gene: TRBJ2-7
d_gene: TRBD2
abundance: -
v_gene: TRBV4-1
CDR3nt: TGCGCCAGCAGCCAAGGCATATCTAGCGGTGAATGGGGCTACGAGCAGTACTTC
CDR3aa: CASSQGISSGEWGYEQYF

j_gene: TRBJ2-5
d_gene: TRBD2
abundance: -
v_gene: TRBV25-1
CDR3nt: TGTGCCAGCAGGGGGACTAGCGGACAAGAGACCCAGTACTTC
CDR3aa: CASRGTSGQETQYF

j_gene: TRBJ1-2
d_gene: TRBD1
abundance: -
v_gene: TRBV6-5
CDR3nt: TGTGCCAGCAGTAAAACAGGGGGCTCTAACTATGGCTACACCTTC
CDR3aa: CASSKTGGSNYGYTF

j_gene: TRBJ1-5
d_gene: -
abundance: -
v_gene: TRBV6-1
CDR3nt: TGTGCCAGCAGTGGCCAGGGTAGCAATCAGCCCCAGCATTTT
CDR3aa: CASSGQGSNQPQHF

j_gene: TRBJ1-4
d_gene: TRBD1
abundance: -
v_gene: TRBV7-2
CDR3nt: TGTGCCAGCAGCCCAGGGACAGTTAATGAAAAACTGTTTTTT
CDR3aa: CASSPGTVNEKLFF

j_gene: TRBJ2-2
d_gene: -
abundance: -
v_gene: TRBV5-1
CDR3nt: TGCGCCAGCGCTCGGCAACAGGCGAACACCGGGGAGCTGTTTTTT
CDR3aa: CASARQQANTGELFF

j_gene: TRBJ1-1
d_gene: -
abundance: once
v_gene: TRBV27
CDR3nt: TGTGCCAGCAGCGCAGGGATGAACACTGAAGCTTTCTTT
CDR3aa: CASSAGMNTEAFF

j_gene: TRBJ2-1
d_gene: -
abundance: -
v_gene: TRBV29-1
CDR3nt: TGCAGCGTTGAAGATCAGTGGGGCGGTAGCTCCTACAATGAGCAGTTCTTC
CDR3aa: CSVEDQWGGSSYNEQFF

j_gene: TRBJ1-2
d_gene: -
abundance: -
v_gene: TRBV7-9
CDR3nt: TGTGCCAGCAGCTCGGAGTTGGGAGGGTTAAACTATGGCTACACCTTC
CDR3aa: CASSSELGGLNYGYTF

j_gene: TRBJ2-2
d_gene: -
abundance: -
v_gene: TRBV28
CDR3nt: TGTGCCAGCAGTTTTAGCCCTGCGAGCGGGGAGCTGTTTTTT
CDR3aa: CASSFSPASGELFF

j_gene: TRBJ1-1
d_gene: -
abundance: -
v_gene: TRBV5-1
CDR3nt: TGCGCCAGCAGCTTGGAAGGACAGACCACTGAAGCTTTCTTT
CDR3aa: CASSLEGQTTEAFF

j_gene: TRBJ1-4
d_gene: -
abundance: once
v_gene: TRBV4-3
CDR3nt: TGCGCCAGCAGCCAAACGGGGGGAAGTGAAAAACTGTTTTTT
CDR3aa: CASSQTGGSEKLFF

j_gene: TRBJ2-7
d_gene: TRBD1
abundance: -
v_gene: TRBV5-1
CDR3nt: TGCGCCAGCAGCTTGGGGACAGGGGGCGGTTGGGACTACGAGCAGTACTTC
CDR3aa: CASSLGTGGGWDYEQYF

j_gene: TRBJ1-1
d_gene: -
abundance: -
v_gene: TRBV19
CDR3nt: TGTGCCAGTAGTATTGGCTTCGCTGAAGCTTTCTTT
CDR3aa: CASSIGFAEAFF

j_gene: TRBJ1-5
d_gene: -
abundance: -
v_gene: TRBV7-6
CDR3nt: TGTGCCAGCAGCTCAGAAGCCGAGCAGGGGAATCAGCCCCAGCATTTT
CDR3aa: CASSSEAEQGNQPQHF

j_gene: TRBJ2-1
d_gene: -
abundance: -
v_gene: TRBV5-1
CDR3nt: TGCGCCAGCAGCTCCCAGGGGCTTGAGCAGTTCTTC
CDR3aa: CASSSQGLEQFF

j_gene: TRBJ2-1
d_gene: TRBD2
abundance: -
v_gene: TRBV5-4
CDR3nt: TGTGCCAGCAGCTTGCGTACTAGCGGTAACAACAATGAGCAGTTCTTC
CDR3aa: CASSLRTSGNNNEQFF

j_gene: TRBJ1-3
d_gene: TRBD1
abundance: -
v_gene: TRBV7-9
CDR3nt: TGTGCCAGCAGGCCCACAGGGGAAGGAAACACCATATATTTT
CDR3aa: CASRPTGEGNTIYF

j_gene: TRBJ1-1
d_gene: -
abundance: -
v_gene: TRBV4-2
CDR3nt: TGTGCCAGCAGCCAAGAGTTAACGGTGAACACTGAAGCTTTCTTT
CDR3aa: CASSQELTVNTEAFF

j_gene: TRBJ1-1
d_gene: -
abundance: -
v_gene: TRBV27
CDR3nt: TGTGCCAGCCACACAGGGTTGAACACTGAAGCTTTCTTT
CDR3aa: CASHTGLNTEAFF

j_gene: TRBJ2-1
d_gene: -
abundance: -
v_gene: TRBV7-9
CDR3nt: TGTGCCAGCAGCCCCTCGGACTGGTACAATGAGCAGTTCTTC
CDR3aa: CASSPSDWYNEQFF

j_gene: TRBJ1-2
d_gene: -
abundance: -
v_gene: TRBV19
CDR3nt: TGTGCCAGTACCGAGAGGACAGCCACCTATGGCTACACCTTC
CDR3aa: CASTERTATYGYTF

j_gene: TRBJ2-3
d_gene: -
abundance: -
v_gene: TRBV6-5
CDR3nt: TGTGCCAGCAGTTACGGAGGGGAGACAGATACGCAGTATTTT
CDR3aa: CASSYGGETDTQYF

j_gene: TRBJ2-7
d_gene: -
abundance: few
v_gene: TRBV4-1
CDR3nt: TGCGCCAGCAGCCAAATTGGGAGTCCCTACGAGCAGTACTTC
CDR3aa: CASSQIGSPYEQYF

j_gene: TRBJ2-2
d_gene: -
abundance: -
v_gene: TRBV19
CDR3nt: TGTGCCAGTAGTATAGAACTATTGGGTTCCGGGGAGCTGTTTTTT
CDR3aa: CASSIELLGSGELFF

j_gene: TRBJ2-7
d_gene: -
abundance: -
v_gene: TRBV6-6
CDR3nt: TGTGCCAGCAGTTACTCGATGTCCACAGGCGATAACGAGCAGTACTTC
CDR3aa: CASSYSMSTGDNEQYF

j_gene: TRBJ2-2
d_gene: TRBD2
abundance: -
v_gene: TRBV28
CDR3nt: TGTGCCAGCAGCCCCCGGGGGGCCGGGGAGCTGTTTTTT
CDR3aa: CASSPRGAGELFF